Listed below are T cell receptor beta chains from one sample, sequenced in a study of cytomegalovirus exposure and HLA in healthy donors. This table comes from immunoSEQ multiplex PCR, and its TCRdb copy is limited to in-frame clones, with some not included. The table shows some 200,000 clones, with 75% to 80% occurring only once. The sample taken for sequencing was PBMCs. Source of these receptors: a young man in good health and CMV-seronegative. Each CDR3 is given with its conserved first and last residue. Size is omitted from some rows. Given values are once, few, many or a class for expanded clones.

>TRBV6-1|14|.
CASRPPGTGYEQYF
>TRBV9|17|.
CASSVDSGQASSYEQYF
>TRBV6-1|11|.
CASSVNNEQFF
>TRBV20-1|11|.
CSARMPREQYF
>TRBV19|15|.
CASSYEIGQNQPQHF
>TRBV6-5|15|.
CASRSSIYATDTQYF
>TRBV7-2|13|.
CASNPPSGTEAFF
>TRBV10-3|13|.
CAISESTINGYTF
>TRBV11-2|15|.
CASSPKMTGDPEAFF
>TRBV19|17|once
CASSAPGLTGGQETQYF
>TRBV5-3|15|.
CARSLSKPGDEKLFF
>TRBV5-6|12|.
CASSLRGYEQYF
>TRBV6-5|13|.
CASQTPGYNEQFF
>TRBV7-9|14|.
CASSLNEDSTEAFF
>TRBV27|10|.
CASIGVEQFF
>TRBV2|19|.
CASRALGLAGVTGSYEQYF
>TRBV27|18|.
CASSPKAPTAIEFYGYTF
>TRBV4-3|16|.
CASSQDWGQGTDTQYF
>TRBV5-1|14|.
CASSFLQGSYEQYF
>TRBV30|13|.
CAAWASGQETQYF
>TRBV28|15|few
CASRTQGYGNTEAFF
>TRBV7-6|13|.
CAGRDRITDTQYF